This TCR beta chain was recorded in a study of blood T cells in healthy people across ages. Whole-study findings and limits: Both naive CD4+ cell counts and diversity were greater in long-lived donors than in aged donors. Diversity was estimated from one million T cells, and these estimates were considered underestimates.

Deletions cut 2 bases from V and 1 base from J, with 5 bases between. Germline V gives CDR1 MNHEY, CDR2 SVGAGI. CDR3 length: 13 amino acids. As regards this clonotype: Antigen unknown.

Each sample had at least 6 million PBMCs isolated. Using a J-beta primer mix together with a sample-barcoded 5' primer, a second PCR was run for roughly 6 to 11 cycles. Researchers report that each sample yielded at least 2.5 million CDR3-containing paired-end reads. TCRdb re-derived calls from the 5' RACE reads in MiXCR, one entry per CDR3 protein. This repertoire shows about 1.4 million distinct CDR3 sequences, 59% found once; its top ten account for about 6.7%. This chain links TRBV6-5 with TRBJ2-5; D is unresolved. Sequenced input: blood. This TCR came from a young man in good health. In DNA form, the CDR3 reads TGTGCCAGCAGTTACAACAGCCAAGAGACCCAGTACTTC. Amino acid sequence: CASSYNSQETQYF.